The TCR beta chain under discussion was sequenced for a study of T cells expressing NK-cell markers. On this clonotype itself: Its antigen is undetermined.

TCRdb re-called the 5' RACE reads; one entry per CDR3 protein, DNA not given. The listing contains 400,000 to 450,000 distinct CDR3 sequences. The germline V gene encodes CDR1 DFQATT and CDR2 SNEGSKA (reference sequence). The CDR3 covers 14 residues. Regarding the study as a whole: Four donors' CD3+CD56-NKG2C+ cells were dominated by the same clonotypes.

Specimen: blood T cells: a sorted CD56 or NKG2C T cell subset, CD4+ or CD8+ T cells, or bulk PBMC T cells (not recorded which). This receptor was taken from a woman between 18 and 75 years old in good health. V gene TRBV20-1 combines with J gene TRBJ1-5. The CDR3 reads CSARGTIGNQPQHF.